This passage covers 10 T cell receptor beta chains from one sample sequenced in a study of Graves' ophthalmopathy and Graves' hyperthyroidism. Amplification of the TCR beta CDR3 regions used RNA transcripts (as template). Second-round multiplex PCR came after first-round RT-PCR with HTBI primers. TCRdb reprocessed the multiplex PCR reads with MiXCR, giving one entry per CDR3 protein. The sample contains about 380,000 distinct CDR3 sequences, 15% to 19% of which appear only once. The sample comprised peripheral blood. Receptor source: a woman under 30 with stable Graves' hyperthyroidism.

CDR3 sequence reads: CASRVGGSDTEAFF. The CDR3 coding sequence is TGCGCCAGCAGGGTGGGAGGGTCAGACACTGAAGCTTTCTTT. The chain is built from TRBV5-1 and TRBJ1-1; D gene unclear. Trimming removed 5 bases from V and 3 bases from J, with 14 bases in between. CDR1 and CDR2 (germline): SGHRS, YFSETQ. CDR3 length: 14 amino acids.

As regards this clonotype: No conserved phenylalanine or tryptophan ends this CDR3, so it is likely a read error. It is unclear where the CDR3 begins or ends on the DNA, so no DNA is shown, and the CDR3 is as TCRdb lists it. The V and J genes are TRBV12-3 or TRBV12-4 and TRBJ1-1; TRBD1 reflects the table's D call only, with no check against the DNA. The CDR3 length equals 16 residues, ends included. CDR3 region: CASNHGQGPANTEACL.

This clonotype was recorded many times. The CDR3 DNA reads TGTGCCAGCAGCTTTTGGCGCGAGACCCAGTACTTC. Translating gives CASSFWRETQYF. This chain joins TRBV7-9 and TRBJ2-5; unclear D gene. The ends were cut back, 3 bases at V and 5 bases at J, with 7 bases in the middle. The CDR3 has 12 residues. Germline V CDR1 and CDR2: SEHNR, FQNEAQ (reference sequence). Filled out from reference TRBV7-9 and TRBJ2-5, the complete variable domain reads DTGVSQNPRHKITKRGQNVTFRCDPISEHNRLYWYRQTLGQGPEFLTYFQNEAQLEKSRLLSDRFSAERPKGSFSTLEIQRTEQGDSAMYLCASSFWRETQYFGPGTRLLVL.

This clonotype was detected ten times or more. The rearrangement links TRBV11-2 to TRBJ1-2; maybe TRBD1 (6 bases). The CDR3 consists of 13 residues. Looked up from germline, CDR1 is SGHAT and CDR2 is FQNNGV. Between the trimmed V and J ends, which lost 1 base and 6 bases, there was a span of 9 bases. The CDR3 sequence is CASSLAGTNGYTF. For the CDR3, the DNA is TGTGCCAGCAGCTTAGCCGGGACAAATGGCTACACCTTC.

This clonotype has a count of ten or more. The CDR3: CASSRRGMNTEAFF. In nucleotides, the CDR3 is TGTGCCAGCAGTCGGAGAGGGATGAACACTGAAGCTTTCTTT. The V call is TRBV27, the J call TRBJ1-1, with D unclear. The ends were cut back, 5 bases at V and 0 bases at J, with 10 bases in the middle. The CDR3 is 14 amino acids. Germline CDR1 reads MNHEY; CDR2 reads SMNVEV (reference sequence).

This clonotype was observed many times. Relative to the germline gene, one junction end is altered; a read error may explain this. This rearrangement joins TRBV6-2 or TRBV6-3 to TRBJ2-2; D is undetermined. The CDR3 contains 12 residues. Germline V lookup: CDR1 MNHEY, CDR2 SVGEGT. The CDR3 sequence is CASSRNIGELFF. The CDR3 DNA follows: TGTGCCAGCAGTCGAAACATCGGGGAGCTGTTTTTT.

This clonotype was counted many times. The J gene is TRBJ1-2, the V gene TRBV24-1, with 7 bases identical to TRBD1. Germline lookup yields CDR1 KGHDR and CDR2 SFDVKD. The length of the CDR3 is 13 residues. With V trimmed by 3 bases and J by 7 bases, 4 bases remained unmatched. The CDR3: CATSDDREGGYTF. As DNA, the CDR3 is TGTGCCACCAGTGATGACAGGGAAGGTGGCTACACCTTC.

This clonotype was seen many times. V is TRBV20-1 and J is TRBJ2-5; D perhaps matches TRBD1 (6 bases). Trimming left V 1 base short and J 5 bases short, with 11 bases between. Germline V gene sequence: CDR1 DFQATT, CDR2 SNEGSKA (reference sequence). The CDR3 has 13 residues. CDR3 sequence: CSARVSGAETQYF. The CDR3, as DNA: TGCAGTGCTAGAGTATCAGGGGCGGAGACCCAGTACTTC.

This clonotype was seen at least ten times. The genes are TRBV11-3 and TRBJ2-5; TRBD1 is a possible D gene (5 bases). The CDR3 has 15 residues. Germline V gives CDR1 SGHNT, CDR2 YENEEA. V dropped 1 base and J dropped 2 bases, with 11 bases sitting between them. CDR3 DNA sequence: TGTGCCAGCAGCTTAGGGCAGGGCACACAAGAGACCCAGTACTTC. Translating gives CASSLGQGTQETQYF.

The rearrangement uses TRBV29-1 and TRBJ1-1; D ambiguous. There are 13 residues in the CDR3. CDR1 is SQVTM and CDR2 is ANQGSEA in the germline V gene. V was cut by 6 bases and J by 1 base, with 12 bases left in between. The CDR3 region is CSVPTSQNTEAFF. As DNA, the CDR3 is TGCAGCGTGCCCACCTCCCAGAACACTGAAGCTTTCTTT. Supplemented by reference TRBV29-1 and TRBJ1-1, the full variable domain reads SAVISQKPSRDICQRGTSLTIQCQVDSQVTMMFWYRQQPGQSLTLIATANQGSEATYESGFVIDKFPISRPNLTFSTLTVSNMSPEDSSIYLCSVPTSQNTEAFFGQGTRLTVV.